The clone carrying this T cell receptor (beta chain) has ten or more counts. The target antigen is unknown. TCRdb reprocessed the reads via MiXCR and lists one record per CDR3 protein. The sample records 150,000 to 200,000 distinct CDR3 sequences, roughly 9% being singletons. The data were obtained in a study of T cell repertoires in cytomegalovirus infection. About the research overall: Carrying CMV and the relevant HLA type showed in public TCR beta signatures. Findings and caveats of the study: Across the ex vivo response, the dominant clonotypes were HLA-C-restricted CMV-specific TCR beta clonotypes.

Per the germline V gene, CDR1 is DFQATT and CDR2 is SNEGSKA (reference sequence). V lost 3 bases and J 4 bases, leaving 13 bases between the germline ends. The CDR3 consists of 14 residues. Sequenced sample: PBMCs. The clonotype originates from a human donor in good health (CMV status not recorded). Some clones in this sample may be carry-over from other donors' samples. The chain has TRBV20-1 and TRBJ1-3; D is ambiguous. CDR3 sequence: CSASMASRGNTIYF. CDR3 DNA sequence: TGCAGTGCTAGTATGGCCTCCCGGGGAAACACCATATATTTT.